This entry features one T cell receptor beta chain sequence. Germline loops: CDR1 SEHNR, CDR2 FQNEAQ (reference sequence). This CDR3 contains 16 residues. V lost 2 bases, J lost 7 bases, and 20 bases lay in between. These data originate in a study of blood T cell repertoires in COVID-19. On the study more broadly: Italy, Spain and the United States were the sources of the convalescent and acute COVID-19 samples. Sources were T cells, B-cell-depleted T cells, or PBMCs; the material itself was cDNA or gDNA.

Measured with immunoSEQ multiplex PCR; TCRdb has only the in-frame clones, and not every one. The sample records 200,000 to 250,000 clones, approximately 90% being singletons. Seattle researchers signed up patients amid active infection and tracked them longitudinally. This clonotype was obtained from a man between 60 and 75 years old with COVID-19, enrolled during active disease. Sequencing was done on a sample of peripheral blood. The rearrangement uses TRBV7-9 and TRBJ1-2; D is unresolved. The CDR3 loop reads CASSLIATSQRGGYTF. DNA of the CDR3: TGTGCCAGCAGCTTAATTGCGACCAGTCAGCGGGGTGGCTACACCTTC.